The source of this T cell receptor beta chain is a study of T-cell memory formation after mild COVID-19. Study-wide results and limits: The finding that pre-infection memory included some responding clones suggested that cross-reactive memory joined.

This clonotype was seen a handful of times. The antigen is undetermined. TCRdb reanalysed the 5' RACE reads using MiXCR and keeps one entry per CDR3 protein. Counted here are about 470,000 distinct CDR3 sequences, roughly 20% occurring once; the ten biggest clones make up more than 9%. CDR1 is LGHDT, CDR2 YNNKEL, per germline (reference sequence). V lost 4 bases to trimming and J lost 4 bases; unmatched junction nucleotides: 5. The CDR3 has 15 residues. The receptor was derived from an adult woman who had mild COVID-19 (a few samples of this study predate the infection). Cell type and time point are not known. Material for sequencing was PBMCs or a T cell subset sorted from them (not recorded which). The chain uses TRBV3-1 and TRBJ2-3, with 10 bases aligning to TRBD2. CDR3 nucleotides: TGTGCCAGCAGCCTCCTAGCGGGAGCTGCAGATACGCAGTATTTT. Amino acid sequence: CASSLLAGAADTQYF.